The rows below give T cell receptor beta chains drawn from one sample of a study of cytomegalovirus exposure and HLA in healthy donors. Only in-frame clones appear in the TCRdb table, and some are missing; sequencing was by immunoSEQ multiplex PCR. The repertoire holds under 150,000 clones, roughly 80% seen once, with 2.5% to 3.5% in the top ten. Sequenced: PBMCs. The receptors derive from a woman under 40 in good health and CMV-seropositive. Both conserved end residues are part of each CDR3. Fields, in order: J gene, D gene, V gene, clone size, CDR3 protein, CDR3 DNA. The D gene is left open where the match is weak. Size is stated for part of the rows, as once, few or many counts, or as a class when the clone is expanded.

TRBJ2-3	TRBD1	TRBV7-6	.	CASSQDRGGTQYF	TGTGCCAGCAGCCAGGACAGGGGAGGTACGCAGTATTTT
TRBJ2-3	TRBD2	TRBV2	.	CASQRLAGDITDTQYF	TGTGCCAGCCAGAGACTAGCGGGGGACATCACAGATACGCAGTATTTT
TRBJ2-5	.	TRBV5-1	once	CASSLGAQETQYF	TGCGCCAGCAGCTTGGGGGCCCAAGAGACCCAGTACTTC
TRBJ1-3	.	TRBV5-1	.	CASSSRPGVSGNTIYF	TGCGCCAGCAGCTCCCGGCCGGGGGTCTCTGGAAACACCATATATTTT
TRBJ2-4	.	TRBV28	.	CASSLDPGQLAKNIQYF	TGTGCCAGCAGTTTGGACCCGGGACAACTAGCCAAAAACATTCAGTACTTC
TRBJ2-7	.	TRBV7-9	.	CASSRGLPREQYF	TGTGCCAGCAGCCGAGGACTCCCTCGGGAGCAGTACTTC
TRBJ2-3	TRBD2	TRBV7-9	.	CASSGRTSGTTDTQYF	TGTGCCAGCAGCGGCCGGACTAGCGGGACCACAGATACGCAGTATTTT
TRBJ2-7	TRBD2	TRBV5-1	.	CASSFKRGHYEQYF	TGCGCCAGCAGCTTCAAGCGGGGGCACTACGAGCAGTACTTC
TRBJ2-1	.	TRBV6-1	.	CASSAGEQFF	TGTGCCAGCAGTGCCGGTGAGCAGTTCTTC
TRBJ2-5	TRBD1	TRBV14	.	CASSQGTGMFETQYF	TGTGCCAGCAGCCAAGGGACAGGGATGTTCGAGACCCAGTACTTC
TRBJ1-6	.	TRBV2	.	CASLRNPRNSPLHF	TGTGCCAGCCTTAGGAACCCTAGGAATTCACCCCTCCACTTT
TRBJ2-7	.	TRBV28	.	CASSLWAASYEQYF	TGTGCCAGCAGTTTATGGGCGGCCTCCTACGAGCAGTACTTC
TRBJ2-5	.	TRBV19	.	CASRVAGGGSGAQYF	TGTGCCAGTAGAGTGGCCGGGGGAGGGTCAGGGGCCCAGTACTTC
TRBJ1-2	TRBD1	TRBV28	.	CASTGTGENYGYTF	TGTGCCAGCACCGGGACAGGGGAGAACTATGGCTACACCTTC
TRBJ2-2	.	TRBV11-1	.	CASSQGLSGELFF	TGTGCCAGCAGCCAGGGGCTGAGCGGGGAGCTGTTTTTT
TRBJ2-5	TRBD2	TRBV28	.	CASSLYPAGGQETQYF	TGTGCCAGCAGTTTATACCCAGCGGGGGGGCAAGAGACCCAGTACTTC
TRBJ2-7	.	TRBV4-3	.	CASSQDFLASYEQYF	TGCGCCAGCAGCCAAGATTTTCTCGCTAGCTACGAGCAGTACTTC
TRBJ1-5	.	TRBV6-1	.	CASAQYPNQPQHF	TGTGCCAGCGCCCAGTATCCCAATCAGCCCCAGCATTTT
TRBJ1-4	.	TRBV6-5	.	CASRVGGSNEKLFF	TGTGCCAGCAGGGTGGGGGGTTCGAATGAAAAACTGTTTTTT
TRBJ2-3	.	TRBV7-6	.	CASSFGTDTQYF	TGTGCCAGCAGCTTCGGCACAGATACGCAGTATTTT
TRBJ2-2	TRBD1	TRBV9	.	CASSPLGGGFAGELFF	TGTGCCAGCAGCCCTTTAGGGGGCGGTTTTGCCGGGGAGCTGTTTTTT
TRBJ1-1	.	TRBV4-2	.	CASSSGDTEAFF	TGTGCCAGCAGTTCAGGGGACACTGAAGCTTTCTTT
TRBJ1-1	.	TRBV19	.	CASRSVGVGNTEAFF	TGTGCCAGTAGATCAGTAGGGGTAGGTAACACTGAAGCTTTCTTT
TRBJ2-3	.	TRBV7-3	.	CASSLTPQTNTDTQYF	TGTGCCAGCAGCCTGACTCCACAGACTAACACAGATACGCAGTATTTT
TRBJ2-7	.	TRBV9	few	CASSPGQTHSYEQYF	TGTGCCAGCAGCCCCGGACAGACCCACTCCTACGAGCAGTACTTC
TRBJ2-3	.	TRBV15	.	CATSRRVSTDTQYF	TGTGCCACCAGCAGACGTGTTTCCACAGATACGCAGTATTTT
TRBJ2-7	TRBD1	TRBV19	.	CASSNPGQGHYEQYF	TGTGCCAGTAGTAATCCGGGACAGGGACACTACGAGCAGTACTTC
TRBJ2-7	TRBD2	TRBV13	.	CASSKRPGTSVSYEQYF	TGTGCCAGCAGCAAAAGGCCCGGGACTAGCGTCTCCTACGAGCAGTACTTC
TRBJ1-4	.	TRBV25-1	.	CASSLGGSLNEKLFF	TGTGCCAGCAGTCTGGGAGGGTCCCTTAATGAAAAACTGTTTTTT
TRBJ1-5	.	TRBV30	few	CAWSGVGGFNQPQHF	TGTGCCTGGAGCGGCGTTGGAGGGTTTAATCAGCCCCAGCATTTT
TRBJ2-4	TRBD2	TRBV7-9	.	CASSTSSGGWGNIQYF	TGTGCCAGCAGCACATCTAGCGGGGGGTGGGGAAACATTCAGTACTTC
TRBJ2-1	TRBD1	TRBV11-2	once	CASSTPDRGAYNEQFF	TGTGCCAGCAGCACCCCGGACAGGGGCGCCTACAATGAGCAGTTCTTC
TRBJ2-2	.	TRBV7-9	.	CASSPPAEGRTGELFF	TGTGCCAGCAGCCCACCAGCGGAGGGGCGCACCGGGGAGCTGTTTTTT
TRBJ1-1	TRBD1	TRBV14	.	CASSQDRGHVITEAFF	TGTGCCAGCAGCCAGGACAGGGGGCATGTTATCACTGAAGCTTTCTTT
TRBJ2-1	TRBD2	TRBV18	.	CASSPGRGGLDEQFF	TGTGCCAGCTCACCGGGGCGGGGGGGCCTCGATGAGCAGTTCTTC
TRBJ2-2	TRBD2	TRBV6-5	few	CASSVTSGAWRELFF	TGTGCCAGCAGTGTGACTAGCGGGGCTTGGAGGGAGCTGTTTTTT
TRBJ2-1	TRBD2	TRBV7-2	.	CASSLGLAGGVGEQFF	TGTGCCAGCAGCTTAGGCCTAGCGGGCGGGGTCGGTGAGCAGTTCTTC
TRBJ2-5	.	TRBV11-2	.	CASSLDYWGNQETQYF	TGTGCCAGCAGCTTAGATTACTGGGGCAACCAAGAGACCCAGTACTTC
TRBJ2-7	TRBD2	TRBV4-3	.	CASSQVRDYSYEQYF	TGCGCCAGCAGCCAAGTCCGGGACTACTCCTACGAGCAGTACTTC
TRBJ1-6	.	TRBV30	.	CAWSFRTRQTSPLHF	TGTGCCTGGAGTTTTCGGACAAGGCAGACTTCACCCCTCCACTTT
TRBJ1-4	TRBD1	TRBV9	.	CASSVGSTTGTNEKLFF	TGTGCCAGCAGCGTAGGATCCACGACAGGGACTAATGAAAAACTGTTTTTT
TRBJ2-6	.	TRBV28	.	CASSDNRGGRANVLTF	TGTGCCAGCAGTGACAACAGGGGAGGAAGGGCCAACGTCCTGACTTTC
TRBJ1-2	.	TRBV5-1	.	CASSLAATGSSGGYTF	TGCGCCAGCAGCTTGGCCGCCACAGGGAGTTCGGGTGGCTACACCTTC
TRBJ1-2	.	TRBV7-2	.	CASSWGGTYGYTF	TGTGCCAGCAGCTGGGGGGGGACCTATGGCTACACCTTC
TRBJ2-1	TRBD2	TRBV30	few	CAWSVASGRNNEQFF	TGTGCCTGGAGTGTCGCTAGCGGGCGAAACAATGAGCAGTTCTTC
TRBJ2-1	.	TRBV7-3	.	CASSQGVGNEQFF	TGTGCCAGCAGCCAAGGGGTAGGGAATGAGCAGTTCTTC
TRBJ1-2	.	TRBV6-1	few	CASSQTGNYGYTF	TGTGCCAGCAGTCAAACAGGGAACTATGGCTACACCTTC
TRBJ2-1	.	TRBV7-3	.	CASSFTGGSYNEQFF	TGTGCCAGCAGTTTCACGGGTGGCTCCTACAATGAGCAGTTCTTC
TRBJ2-1	.	TRBV5-4	.	CASSWEVSGEQFF	TGTGCCAGCAGCTGGGAGGTGAGCGGGGAGCAGTTCTTC